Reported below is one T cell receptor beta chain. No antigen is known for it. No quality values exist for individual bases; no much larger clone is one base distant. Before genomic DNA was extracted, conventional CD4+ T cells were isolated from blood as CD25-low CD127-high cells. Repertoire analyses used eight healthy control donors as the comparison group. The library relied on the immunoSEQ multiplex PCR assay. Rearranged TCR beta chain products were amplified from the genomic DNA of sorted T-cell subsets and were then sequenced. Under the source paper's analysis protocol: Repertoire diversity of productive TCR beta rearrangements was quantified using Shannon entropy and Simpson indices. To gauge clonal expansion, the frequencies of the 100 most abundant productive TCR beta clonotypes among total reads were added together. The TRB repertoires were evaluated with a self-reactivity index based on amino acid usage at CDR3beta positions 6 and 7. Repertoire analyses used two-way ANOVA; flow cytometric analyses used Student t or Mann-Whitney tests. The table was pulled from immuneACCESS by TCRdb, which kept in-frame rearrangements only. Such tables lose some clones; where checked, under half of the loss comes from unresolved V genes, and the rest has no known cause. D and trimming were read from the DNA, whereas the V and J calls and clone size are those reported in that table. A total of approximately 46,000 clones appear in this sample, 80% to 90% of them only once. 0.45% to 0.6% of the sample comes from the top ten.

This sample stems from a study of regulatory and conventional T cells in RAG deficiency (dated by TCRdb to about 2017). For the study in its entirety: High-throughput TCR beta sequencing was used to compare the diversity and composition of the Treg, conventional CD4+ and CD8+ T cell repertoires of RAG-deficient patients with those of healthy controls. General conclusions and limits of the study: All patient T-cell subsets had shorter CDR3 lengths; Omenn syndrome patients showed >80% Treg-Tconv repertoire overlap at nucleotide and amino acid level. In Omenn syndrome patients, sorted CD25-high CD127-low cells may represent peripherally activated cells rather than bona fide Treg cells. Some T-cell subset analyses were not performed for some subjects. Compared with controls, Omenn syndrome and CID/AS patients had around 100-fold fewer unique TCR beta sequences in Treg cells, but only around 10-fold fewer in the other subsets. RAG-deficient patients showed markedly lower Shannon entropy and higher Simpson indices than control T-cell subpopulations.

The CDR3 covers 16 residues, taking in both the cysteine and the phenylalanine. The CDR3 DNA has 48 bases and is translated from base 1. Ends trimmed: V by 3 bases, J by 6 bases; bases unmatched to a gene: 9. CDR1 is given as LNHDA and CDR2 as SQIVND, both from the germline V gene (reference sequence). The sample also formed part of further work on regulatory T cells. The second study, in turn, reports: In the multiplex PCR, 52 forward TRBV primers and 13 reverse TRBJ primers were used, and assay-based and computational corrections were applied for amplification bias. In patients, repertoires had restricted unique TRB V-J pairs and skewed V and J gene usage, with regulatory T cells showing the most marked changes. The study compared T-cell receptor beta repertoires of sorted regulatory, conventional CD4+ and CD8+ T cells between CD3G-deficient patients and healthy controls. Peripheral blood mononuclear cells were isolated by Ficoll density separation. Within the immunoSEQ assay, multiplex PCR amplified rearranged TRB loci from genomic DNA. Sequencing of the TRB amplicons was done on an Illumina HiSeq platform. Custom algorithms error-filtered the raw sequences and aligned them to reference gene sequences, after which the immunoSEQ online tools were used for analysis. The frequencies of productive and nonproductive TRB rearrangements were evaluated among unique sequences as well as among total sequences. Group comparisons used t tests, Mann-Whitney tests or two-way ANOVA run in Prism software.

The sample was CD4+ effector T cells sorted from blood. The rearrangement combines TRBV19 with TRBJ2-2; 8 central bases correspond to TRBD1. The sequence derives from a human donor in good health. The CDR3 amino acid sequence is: CASSIRQGALAGELFF. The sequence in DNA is TGTGCCAGTAGTATCCGCCAGGGGGCGTTAGCCGGGGAGCTGTTTTTT. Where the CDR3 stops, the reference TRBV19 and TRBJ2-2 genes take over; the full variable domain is DGGITQSPKYLFRKEGQNVTLSCEQNLNHDAMYWYRQDPGQGLRLIYYSQIVNDFQKGDIAEGYSVSREKKESFPLTVTSAQKNPTAFYLCASSIRQGALAGELFFGEGSRLTVL.